This T cell receptor (beta chain) was sequenced during a study of T-cell reconstitution after alpha-beta-depleted transplantation in children. This clonotype was counted ten times or more. As yet, its antigen is unknown. CDR1 is KGHSH, CDR2 LQKENI, per germline. The ends lost 4 bases at V and 7 bases at J; junction bases unmatched: 13. This CDR3 has 16 residues. General study points: At one year after transplant, newly produced T cells mostly accounted for T-cell counts and diversity.

Unique molecular identifiers were built into the TCRbeta library. MiXCR was run by TCRdb on the PCR reads, yielding one entry per CDR3 protein. The sample records approximately 500,000 distinct CDR3 sequences, 10% being singletons. Sequencing was performed on PBMCs, taken before TCRalphabeta/CD19-depleted stem cell transplant. The origin of this receptor is a child aged 2 to 10 with inherited bone marrow failure, due to receive a stem cell transplant. The V call is TRBV18, the J call TRBJ1-5; 7 nucleotides match TRBD1. The CDR3 here is CASSQAPTGLGQPQHF. The DNA of the CDR3 is TGTGCCAGCTCACAGGCTCCGACAGGGCTTGGCCAGCCCCAGCATTTT.